These 20 T cell receptor beta chains originate from one sample sequenced in a study of blood T cell repertoires in COVID-19. Sequenced by immunoSEQ multiplex PCR; TCRdb stores in-frame clones only, minus some. Altogether approximately 300,000 clones are present, approximately 82% being singletons, with the ten largest covering roughly 1.3%. Sequenced input: peripheral blood. The receptor source for this set is a woman aged 50 to 60 with acute or convalescent COVID-19.

J is TRBJ2-7 and V is TRBV5-1, with a tentative D call TRBD1 (6 bases). From germline, CDR1 is SGHRS and CDR2 YFSETQ. The V and J ends lost 2 bases and 6 bases respectively, with 24 bases between them. This CDR3 comprises 17 residues. Here the CDR3 reads CASSFYTGPAIIGEQYF. For the CDR3, the DNA is TGCGCCAGCAGCTTCTATACAGGGCCGGCCATTATAGGCGAGCAGTACTTC. The variable domain in full, with the rest retrieved from reference TRBV5-1 and TRBJ2-7, is KAGVTQTPRYLIKTRGQQVTLSCSPISGHRSVSWYQQTPGQGLQFLFEYFSETQRNKGNFPGRFSGRQFSNSRSEMNVSTLELGDSALYLCASSFYTGPAIIGEQYFGPGTRLTVT.

The V gene is TRBV27, the J gene TRBJ1-2; D may be TRBD1 (5 bases). V was trimmed by 8 bases and J by 7 bases, leaving 17 bases between them. Germline CDR1 is MNHEY and CDR2 is SMNVEV (reference sequence). The CDR3 is 13 residues long. The CDR3, as DNA: TGTGCCAGCTCAACCCTCCGCGGGGGTGGCTACACCTTC. Protein sequence: CASSTLRGGGYTF.

A remark on this clone: Other DNA sequences within the sample encode an identical CDR3. V usage is TRBV19 and J usage is TRBJ1-2; weak D call: TRBD1 (6 bases). The CDR3 contains 13 residues. The V gene lost 3 bases and the J gene lost 6 bases, with 11 bases spanning the gap. Germline loops: CDR1 LNHDA, CDR2 SQIVND (reference sequence). CDR3 sequence reads: CASSISRGDGYTF. The DNA for the CDR3 is TGTGCCAGTAGTATTTCCAGGGGTGATGGCTACACCTTC.

The rearrangement uses TRBV4-2 and TRBJ1-4; TRBD1 aligns across 8 bases. Germline values: CDR1 LGHNA, CDR2 YNFKEQ. After removal of 0 bases from V and 6 bases from J, the junction contained 3 bases not matched to a gene. The CDR3 extends over 15 amino acids. CDR3 region: CASSQDRGLYEKLFF. The CDR3 DNA reads as TGTGCCAGCAGCCAAGACAGGGGGCTGTATGAAAAACTGTTTTTT.

The V call is TRBV29-1, the J call TRBJ1-1; 7 bases agree with TRBD1. V gave up 3 bases and J gave up 4 bases; unmatched junction bases: 5. This CDR3 has 13 amino acids. The germline CDR1 and CDR2 sequences are SQVTM and ANQGSEA. The CDR3 is CSVDVGGFTEAFF. The CDR3, as DNA: TGCAGCGTTGATGTAGGGGGCTTCACTGAAGCTTTCTTT.

V is TRBV6-1 and J is TRBJ1-2; 8 bases align to TRBD1. After removal of 0 bases from V and 7 bases from J, the junction contained 10 bases not matched to a gene. Germline V gene lookup returns CDR1 MNHNS and CDR2 SASEGT. CDR3 length: 16 amino acids. The CDR3 DNA sequence: TGTGCCAGCAGTGAAGCTAGGGGGCAGGGGGCGCGTGGCTACACCTTC. Translation: CASSEARGQGARGYTF.

This rearrangement joins TRBV4-3 to TRBJ1-4; D gene unclear. V dropped 4 bases and J dropped 3 bases, with 12 bases sitting between them. The germline V gene encodes CDR1 LGHNA and CDR2 YSLEER. The CDR3 sequence is 15 residues long. CDR3 amino acids: CASSLSGIANEKLFF. The CDR3 DNA follows: TGCGCCAGCAGCCTAAGCGGGATAGCTAATGAAAAACTGTTTTTT.

This clone occurred a few times. The sample holds other DNA sequences that translate to the same CDR3. V usage is TRBV6-5 and J usage is TRBJ2-7; possible D gene TRBD2, 5 bases. V was cut by 5 bases and J by 0 bases, with 8 bases left in between. The CDR3 length is 13 residues. Germline loops: CDR1 MNHEY, CDR2 SVGAGI. In DNA form, the CDR3 reads TGTGCCAGCAGTCTGGGGAGCTCCTACGAGCAGTACTTC. It encodes CASSLGSSYEQYF.

The rearrangement uses TRBV29-1 and TRBJ1-2; D remains unclear. The germline V gene has CDR1 SQVTM and CDR2 ANQGSEA. Trimming took 6 bases from V and 4 from J, leaving 15 bases between them. The CDR3 runs 13 residues. The CDR3: CSVQVHQGYGYTF. DNA for the CDR3: TGCAGCGTCCAGGTTCATCAAGGCTATGGCTACACCTTC.

The CDR3: CASSWRDYGEQYF. In DNA, the CDR3 is TGTGCCAGCAGTTGGCGGGATTACGGCGAGCAGTACTTC. The chain is built from TRBV27 and TRBJ2-7; TRBD2 is a possible D gene (6 bases). Trimming removed 4 bases from V and 6 bases from J, with 13 bases in between. Germline CDR1 MNHEY, CDR2 SMNVEV (reference sequence). This CDR3 spans 13 amino acids.

This clone was seen more than once but under ten times. V gene TRBV10-3 combines with J gene TRBJ1-6, with TRBD1 matching over 8 bases. V trimming: 10 bases; J trimming: 6 bases; junction bases outside the gene matches: 8. Per the germline V gene, CDR1 is ENHRY and CDR2 is SYGVKD. This CDR3 spans 14 amino acids. The CDR3 here is CATSGTGANSPLHF. In nucleotides, the CDR3 is TGTGCCACCTCCGGGACAGGCGCTAATTCACCCCTCCACTTT.

The chain has TRBV28 and TRBJ1-1, with 11 bases that match TRBD1. The germline gives CDR1 MDHEN, CDR2 SYDVKM. This CDR3 comprises 13 residues. After removal of 5 bases from V and 14 bases from J, the junction contained 10 bases not matched to a gene. CDR3 region: CASSPPGQGVKFF. DNA for the CDR3: TGTGCCAGCAGTCCACCGGGACAGGGGGTAAAGTTCTTT.

This clone occurred a few times. The limits of the CDR3 on the DNA are not certain, so only TCRdb's listed CDR3 is given. CDR3 in amino acids: CASRDIPGQYFGYTF. The chain recombines TRBV6-5 with TRBJ1-2; the listed D gene, TRBD1, was not tested against the DNA. In germline, CDR1 is MNHEY, CDR2 SVGAGI. The CDR3 is 15 amino acids in total, end residues counted.

The rearrangement links TRBV6-5 to TRBJ2-3; D might be TRBD2 (5 bases). Trimming removed 0 bases from V and 3 bases from J, with 10 bases in between. The CDR3 runs to 15 residues. In germline, CDR1 is MNHEY, CDR2 SVGAGI. CDR3: CASSYSSTGTDTQYF. The CDR3 bases are TGTGCCAGCAGTTACTCTTCAACGGGGACAGATACGCAGTATTTT.

The V and J genes are TRBV19 and TRBJ2-2, with 12 bases lining up with TRBD2. The junction had 4 bases not matched to a gene; V was cut back by 9 bases and J by 5 bases. CDR1 is LNHDA, CDR2 SQIVND, per germline (reference sequence). This CDR3 region has 14 residues. The CDR3 bases are TGTGCCAGCGGACTAGCGGGAAGTACCGGGGAGCTGTTTTTT. It specifies CASGLAGSTGELFF.

V is TRBV6-5 and J is TRBJ2-3, with 10 bases identical to TRBD2. With 6 bases clipped from V and 3 bases from J, the junction kept 3 bases outside the gene matches. The CDR3 contains 14 residues. CDR1 and CDR2 from the germline V gene are MNHEY and SVGAGI. CDR3 coding DNA: TGTGCCAGCAGACCGGGACTAGCGACAGATACGCAGTATTTT. Translating it yields CASRPGLATDTQYF.

The count of this clone is one. The genes are TRBV4-2 and TRBJ2-1; no clear D gene. The germline gives CDR1 LGHNA, CDR2 YNFKEQ. V was trimmed by 1 base and J by 0 bases, leaving 13 bases between them. The CDR3 is 17 amino acids. The CDR3 reads CASSQAPSASSYNEQFF. The CDR3 DNA reads TGTGCCAGCAGCCAAGCCCCATCAGCGAGCTCCTACAATGAGCAGTTCTTC.

The chain is built from TRBV5-6 and TRBJ1-6; 7 nucleotides line up with TRBD1. Losses at the gene ends were 5 bases for V and 5 bases for J; bases not matched to a gene: 7. This CDR3 spans 15 amino acids. Germline V gene data show CDR1 as SGHDT and CDR2 as YYEEEE. CDR3 nucleotide sequence: TGTGCCAGCAGTTACACGGACAGGAATAATTCACCCCTCCACTTT. This codes for CASSYTDRNNSPLHF.

The chain employs TRBV9 and TRBJ2-1, with TRBD1 identical over 7 bases. There are 15 residues in the CDR3. The trim removed 4 bases at V and 0 bases at J, leaving 4 bases unmatched. CDR1 SGDLS and CDR2 YYNGEE come from the germline V gene. The CDR3 nucleotides read TGTGCCAGCAGCCCCCAGGGGGACTCCTACAATGAGCAGTTCTTC. It specifies CASSPQGDSYNEQFF.

This chain joins TRBV4-2 and TRBJ1-2; a possible D gene is TRBD1 (5 bases). V shed 1 base and J shed 6 bases, with 15 bases lying between them. Germline V gene sequence: CDR1 LGHNA, CDR2 YNFKEQ. The CDR3 contains 15 residues. CDR3 nucleotides: TGTGCCAGCAGCCAAGGAGAGGGGAGGGCGGATGGCTACACCTTC. This sequence encodes CASSQGEGRADGYTF.